This T cell receptor beta chain was observed in a study of shared clonotypes between healthy human individuals. Naive CD8 cells were CD45RO-negative, positively selected for CCR7, excluding terminally differentiated effector memory CD45RA+ cells. Donors, without exception, were Caucasian adults residing in Nashville, Tennessee. Findings of the study overall: Non-shared clonotypes displayed generation probabilities falling below those of clonotypes present in all four donors.

This clone was detected a few times. Its target is not known. As originally analysed: From ImmunoSEQ came sequences covering only the junction and carrying no quality scores, so filtering differed. Only in-frame clones appear in the TCRdb table, and some are missing; sequencing was by immunoSEQ multiplex PCR. V and J calls and clone size are as listed in that table; D and trimming were resolved from the DNA. This table has 600,000 or so clones, 98% appearing once. This CDR3 is built from 14 residues. Germline V gene sequence: CDR1 SEHNR, CDR2 FQNEAQ (reference sequence). Trimming removed 4 bases from V and 2 bases from J; junction bases left unmatched: 1.

The TCR was taken from a man in his thirties or forties in good health. The V call is TRBV7-9, the J call TRBJ2-7; 11 nucleotides line up with TRBD2. The sequenced sample was naive CD8+ T cells sorted from blood. CDR3 loop: CASSYSGRAYEQYF. DNA of the CDR3: TGTGCCAGCAGCTATAGCGGGAGGGCCTACGAGCAGTACTTC.